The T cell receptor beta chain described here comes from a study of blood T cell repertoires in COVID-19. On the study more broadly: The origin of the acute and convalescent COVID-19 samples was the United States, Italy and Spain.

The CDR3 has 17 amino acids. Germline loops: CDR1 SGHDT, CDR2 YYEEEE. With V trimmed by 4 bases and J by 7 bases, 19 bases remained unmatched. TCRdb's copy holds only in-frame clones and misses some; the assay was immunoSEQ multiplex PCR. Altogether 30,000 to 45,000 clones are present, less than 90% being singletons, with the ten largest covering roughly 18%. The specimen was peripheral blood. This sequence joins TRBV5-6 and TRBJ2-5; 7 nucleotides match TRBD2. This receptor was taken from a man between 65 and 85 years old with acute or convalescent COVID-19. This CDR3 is CASSANWGSGFRGTQYF. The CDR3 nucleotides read TGTGCCAGCAGCGCCAACTGGGGTAGCGGGTTCCGTGGGACCCAGTACTTC.